This T cell receptor (beta chain) was captured by sequencing in a study of metastatic and nonmetastatic thyroid tumors (dated by TCRdb to about 2020). With regard to the full study: Repertoires were compared across peripheral blood and tumor or nodule tissue samples from malignant and benign thyroid patients. Points the paper makes about the study in general: In both blood and tumor samples, malignant tumors were reported to have significantly higher TCR beta diversity than benign nodules.

The CDR3 has 13 amino acids, counting the end cysteine and phenylalanine. The DNA shown is the 39-base CDR3, in frame from base 1. V is cut by 6 bases and J by 0 bases, and the space between the germline ends is 7 bases. Sequences MNHNS (CDR1) and SASEGT (CDR2) are obtained from the germline V gene. No patient had received any treatment before thyroid surgery. Patient clinical samples collected from about 2012 to 2019 were retrospectively analysed using T-cell receptor beta sequencing. To prepare the library, PCR was applied. The sequencer listed for this sample is Illumina HiSeq 4000. High-throughput sequencing was used to profile the TCR beta-chain CDR3 region of every patient. On the study's bioinformatics: The researchers built a classifier to tell apart papillary thyroid cancer patients with distant metastasis, based on CDR3 differences among clinicopathological groups. To measure repertoire diversity the researchers used the Shannon index, while the Morisita-Horn index served to gauge how similar the tumor and blood repertoires were. Using fastp trimming at Q25 and MiXCR clonotype assembly, TCRdb reanalyzed the public sequencing data and kept in-frame beta chains. The V and J calls were not made by the authors but by TCRdb's processing. The sample table contains about 31,000 clones; only one count was recorded for approximately 20% of them. The ten largest make up about 22% of the sample.

Comment on this clone: Its antigen target is currently unknown. No base quality values were provided; no much bigger clone lies one nucleotide off.

The receptor comes from a female donor with papillary thyroid cancer or a benign thyroid nodule (not recorded which). Some clones in this sample may be carry-over from other donors' samples. The chain is made from TRBV6-1 and TRBJ2-3, with no confidently assigned D gene. The sample consisted of blood. The nucleotide sequence is given as TGTGCCAGCAGCCCATTTAGCACAGATACGCAGTATTTT. Its translation is CASSPFSTDTQYF.